This T cell receptor beta chain was recorded in a study of technical replicates of blood from a few donors. Trimming cost V 1 base and J 1 base, with 25 bases left between them. Germline V lookup: CDR1 SGHRS, CDR2 YFSETQ. This CDR3 has 20 amino acids. The data were produced by immunoSEQ multiplex PCR, yet TCRdb's version contains in-frame clones alone and is incomplete. The sample yields 85,000 to 100,000 clones, approximately 95% seen once. V gene TRBV5-1 combines with J gene TRBJ2-3, with D possibly TRBD2 on 6 matching bases. This receptor was taken from a human donor in good health. Sequences were obtained from T cells isolated from PBMCs. The CDR3 is CASSLTMVGAGNFRTDTQYF. Written as DNA, the CDR3 is TGCGCCAGCAGCTTGACCATGGTAGGGGCGGGGAATTTCCGCACAGATACGCAGTATTTT.